The T cell receptor beta chain described here comes from a study of technical replicates of blood from several donors. The table came from immunoSEQ multiplex PCR; TCRdb's copy has only in-frame clones and leaves some out. In the table there are tens of thousands of clones, 93% of which are singletons. Germline V gene sequence: CDR1 GTSNPN, CDR2 SVGIG (reference sequence). Germline trimming cut 1 base from V and 5 bases from J; bases unmatched to any gene: 3. The CDR3 has 14 amino acids. The material sequenced was T cells isolated from PBMCs. This sequence originates from a human donor in good health. V is TRBV30 and J is TRBJ1-5, with TRBD1 matching 9 bases. The CDR3 loop is CAWSAQGADQPQHF. The DNA for the CDR3 is TGTGCCTGGAGTGCACAGGGGGCTGATCAGCCCCAGCATTTT.